One T cell receptor beta chain is described in this entry. Antigen: not known. The data belong to a study of blood T cells in healthy people across ages. Study observations and caveats: As naive T cell percentage varied, TCR beta diversity correlated strongly with it. Fewer expanded clones and more diversity marked long-lived versus aged donors. Researchers deemed the diversity estimates from one million T cells underestimates.

Alongside a J-beta primer mix, a sample-barcoded 5' primer served in a second PCR lasting about 6 to 11 cycles. Each TCR beta cDNA got a 12-nucleotide random molecular identifier. TCRdb reprocessed the 5' RACE reads via MiXCR and lists one record per CDR3 protein. The profile shows about 1.8 million distinct CDR3 sequences, less than 50% of them singletons. Looked up from germline, CDR1 is DFQATT and CDR2 is SNEGSKA (reference sequence). The CDR3 consists of 11 residues. V was cut by 2 bases and J by 4 bases, with 5 bases left in between. This clonotype was sampled from a woman aged 35 to 49 in good health. The specimen was blood. V is TRBV20-1 and J is TRBJ2-5; D ambiguous. As DNA, the CDR3 is TGCAGTGCTAGAAGGGCAGAGACCCAGTACTTC. It translates to CSARRAETQYF.